The 19 T cell receptor beta chains given below trace back to one sample, sequenced in a study of cytomegalovirus exposure and HLA in healthy donors. It was with 60 Vbeta and 13 Jbeta primers that the PCR ran. Produced via immunoSEQ multiplex PCR; TCRdb's table is partial and in-frame only. The sample lists about 200,000 clones, roughly 80% seen once, with 2% to 2.5% in the top ten. The specimen was PBMCs. The receptor set was obtained from a woman aged 25 to 39 in good health and CMV-seropositive.

The sample holds one count of this clone. The J gene is TRBJ1-3, the V gene TRBV6-6, with 7 bases identical to TRBD1. The CDR3 spans 15 residues. Germline CDR1 reads MNHNY; CDR2 reads SVGAGI (reference sequence). Trimming took 6 bases from V and 0 from J; bases not matched to a gene: 5. In nucleotides, the CDR3 is TGTGCCAGCAGGGGACAGCACTTCTCTGGAAACACCATATATTTT. Its translation is CASRGQHFSGNTIYF.

The rearrangement uses TRBV7-2 and TRBJ2-5; 7 positions match TRBD1. Germline trimming cut 1 base from V and 6 bases from J; bases unmatched to any gene: 5. Germline CDR1 and CDR2: SGHTA and FQGNSA. The CDR3 is made up of 14 amino acids. CDR3 region: CASSLEGARKTQYF. In nucleotides, the CDR3 is TGTGCCAGCAGCTTAGAGGGGGCGAGGAAGACCCAGTACTTC.

This chain links TRBV5-1 with TRBJ2-2; 10 bases match TRBD2. This CDR3 has 18 amino acids. The germline V gene has CDR1 SGHRS and CDR2 YFSETQ. With 2 bases clipped from V and 2 bases from J, the junction kept 9 bases outside the gene matches. CDR3 amino acids: CASSFPETSGFNTGELFF. CDR3 in DNA: TGCGCCAGCAGCTTCCCTGAGACTAGCGGGTTCAACACCGGGGAGCTGTTTTTT.

The CDR3 protein is CASSKISPTPSSYNEQFF. CDR3 nucleotides: TGTGCCAGCAGCAAAATTAGCCCAACTCCGAGCTCCTACAATGAGCAGTTCTTC. This chain joins TRBV21-1 and TRBJ2-1; the table assigns TRBD2, which was not confirmed against the DNA. TRBV21-1 is a known pseudogene. The CDR3 is 18 amino acids.

The chain is built from TRBV5-6 and TRBJ1-2; maybe TRBD1 (6 bases). Germline CDR1 reads SGHDT; CDR2 reads YYEEEE. This CDR3 region has 13 residues. V was cut by 2 bases and J by 2 bases, with 7 bases left in between. In DNA form, the CDR3 reads TGTGCCAGCAGCTTCGACAGGAACTATGGCTACACCTTC. Protein: CASSFDRNYGYTF.

The chain combines TRBV30 with TRBJ2-3; TRBD2 agrees at 7 bases. V shed 2 bases, J shed 3 bases, and the junction held 8 bases outside the gene matches. This CDR3 contains 15 residues. Looked up from germline, CDR1 is GTSNPN and CDR2 is SVGIG (reference sequence). The CDR3 nucleotides are TGTGCCTGGAGTCCTGGCGGGAGTAGGACAGATACGCAGTATTTT. It encodes CAWSPGGSRTDTQYF.

To note about this clone: This same CDR3 is encoded by further DNA sequences in the sample. J is TRBJ2-7 and V is TRBV18, with 10 nucleotides matching TRBD1. This CDR3 is built from 15 residues. The trim removed 6 bases at V and 1 base at J, leaving 6 bases unmatched. Per germline, CDR1 KGHSH and CDR2 LQKENI. The DNA of the CDR3 is TGTGCCAGCTCTCCCGGGACAGGGGATTCCTACGAGCAGTACTTC. Its translation: CASSPGTGDSYEQYF.

The CDR3 DNA reads TGCAGCGCTGTTGGAGGGGGAGGGGGCTACAATGAGCAGTTCTTC. Protein: CSAVGGGGGYNEQFF. The chain has TRBV29-1 and TRBJ2-1, with D possibly matching TRBD2 (7 bases). The germline V and J ends were trimmed by 7 bases and 3 bases, with 19 bases remaining between them. Germline V CDR1 and CDR2: SQVTM, ANQGSEA. This CDR3 has 15 residues.

The chain combines TRBV9 with TRBJ2-1; TRBD1 might be the D (6 bases). The germline gives CDR1 SGDLS, CDR2 YYNGEE. The CDR3 is 15 residues long. Trimming stripped 3 bases from V and 6 bases from J, with 16 bases between. CDR3 nucleotide sequence: TGTGCCAGCAGCGCGCAGGGGATGAGGGGCAATGAGCAGTTCTTC. Translation gives CASSAQGMRGNEQFF.

About this clone itself: Other DNA sequences in the same sample also yield this CDR3. The V and J genes are TRBV30 and TRBJ2-5; weak D call: TRBD2 (5 bases). The CDR3 is 12 residues long. The V gene's germline CDR1 is GTSNPN and CDR2 SVGIG (reference sequence). Trimming left V 1 base short and J 5 bases short, with 8 bases between. The CDR3 sequence: CAWSGPGETQYF. CDR3 nucleotide sequence: TGTGCCTGGAGTGGGCCGGGGGAGACCCAGTACTTC. The complete variable domain, with remaining parts taken from reference TRBV30 and TRBJ2-5, reads SQTIHQWPATLVQPVGSPLSLECTVEGTSNPNLYWYRQAAGRGLQLLFYSVGIGQISSEVPQNLSASRPQDRQFILSSKKLLLSDSGFYLCAWSGPGETQYFGPGTRLLVL.

V is TRBV27 and J is TRBJ2-7; 8 nucleotides match TRBD2. The CDR3 spans 15 residues. V shed 5 bases and J 0 bases; nucleotides not matched to a gene: 6. Per germline, CDR1 MNHEY and CDR2 SMNVEV (reference sequence). The CDR3 region has the DNA TGTGCCAGCAGTACCCGGGAGGGGCCCTCCTACGAGCAGTACTTC. This sequence encodes CASSTREGPSYEQYF.

J is TRBJ2-2 and V is TRBV25-1; the match to TRBD1 covers 8 bases. The trim removed 1 base at V and 5 bases at J, leaving 6 bases unmatched. The CDR3 contains 16 residues. Germline lookup yields CDR1 MGHDK and CDR2 SYGVNS. CDR3 DNA: TGTGCCAGCAGTGAATCGCCAGGGGGCTCGACCGGGGAGCTGTTTTTT. This codes for CASSESPGGSTGELFF.

The chain uses TRBV11-3 and TRBJ2-3; the match to TRBD1 covers 8 bases. Germline V gene lookup returns CDR1 SGHNT and CDR2 YENEEA. The V segment lost 3 bases and the J segment 3 bases; nucleotides outside the gene matches: 2. This CDR3 comprises 14 residues. The CDR3 reads CASSFGTGTDTQYF. For the CDR3, the DNA is TGTGCCAGCAGCTTTGGGACAGGAACAGATACGCAGTATTTT.

The V and J genes are TRBV15 and TRBJ2-7, with D uncertain. The germline CDR1 and CDR2 sequences are LNHNV and YYDKDF (reference sequence). The CDR3 totals 15 residues. Trimming stripped 5 bases from V and 0 bases from J, with 14 bases between. Here the CDR3 DNA reads TGTGCCACCAGCGTCGGTCGCGGCAGCTCCTACGAGCAGTACTTC. Protein: CATSVGRGSSYEQYF.

The V call is TRBV9, the J call TRBJ1-1; 7 bases agree with TRBD1. Germline CDR1 reads SGDLS; CDR2 reads YYNGEE. The J segment lost 3 bases and the V segment lost 3 bases, leaving 5 bases of the junction unmatched. The CDR3 covers 14 residues. The CDR3 loop reads CASSGRTGHTEAFF. The CDR3 DNA reads as TGTGCCAGCAGCGGCCGGACAGGACACACTGAAGCTTTCTTT.

V and J are TRBV7-2 and TRBJ1-2; the match to TRBD1 covers 12 bases. The V gene end was trimmed by 6 bases and the J gene end by 4 bases; junction bases not matched to a gene: 12. Germline V gene sequence: CDR1 SGHTA, CDR2 FQGNSA. This CDR3 has 17 residues. The DNA for the CDR3 is TGTGCCAGCAGGAGTCCGGGACAGGGGGCTATCGGCTATGGCTACACCTTC. It is translated as CASRSPGQGAIGYGYTF.

This clone was recorded only once. The germline gene is not matched at one end of the junction; a read error may be the cause. V and J are TRBV7-7 and TRBJ2-7; 8 bases are a match to TRBD1. Germline CDR1 is SSHAT and CDR2 is FNYEAQ (reference sequence). The CDR3 has 14 residues. This CDR3 reads CASSLGAGGGEQYF. In DNA form, the CDR3 reads TGTGCTAGCAGCTTAGGGGCAGGGGGCGGCGAGCAGTACTTC.

In its sample, this clone was seen once. This chain joins TRBV30 and TRBJ2-3; 8 nucleotides agree with TRBD1. The V gene end was trimmed by 5 bases and the J gene end by 6 bases; junction bases not matched to a gene: 4. Per the germline V gene, CDR1 is GTSNPN and CDR2 is SVGIG (reference sequence). This CDR3 contains 12 residues. CDR3 sequence reads: CAWDRGEDTQYF. CDR3 coding DNA: TGTGCCTGGGACAGGGGAGAGGATACGCAGTATTTT.

The chain joins TRBV6-5 to TRBJ2-1, with 12 bases that match TRBD2. This CDR3 has 13 amino acids. V gave up 6 bases and J gave up 9 bases; unmatched junction bases: 3. From germline, CDR1 is MNHEY and CDR2 SVGAGI. In DNA, the CDR3 is TGTGCCAGCAGGCTAGCGGGAGGGGGTGAGCAGTTCTTC. Protein product: CASRLAGGGEQFF.